One T cell receptor (beta chain) is described in this entry. These data come from a study of cytomegalovirus exposure and HLA in healthy donors. Germline V gene sequence: CDR1 SEHNR, CDR2 FQNEAQ (reference sequence). V shed 4 bases and J 5 bases; nucleotides not matched to a gene: 6. The CDR3 loop spans 15 amino acids. PCR used 60 Vbeta primers and 13 Jbeta primers. Some clones are missing from TCRdb's copy, which holds only in-frame ones; the method was immunoSEQ multiplex PCR. The profile shows over 75,000 clones, 64% of them singletons. The source of this sequence is a human donor in good health. The sequenced sample was PBMCs. The gene calls are TRBV7-9 and TRBJ2-1, with 9 bases fitting TRBD1. The CDR3 region is CASSSGQGSHNEQFF. The CDR3 nucleotides are TGTGCCAGCAGCTCTGGACAGGGGAGCCACAATGAGCAGTTCTTC.